The 12 T cell receptor beta chains below were found in one sample sequenced in a study of cytomegalovirus exposure and HLA in healthy donors (dated by TCRdb to 2016 to 2017). Library method: the immunoSEQ multiplex PCR assay. Imported from immuneACCESS, the table was reduced by TCRdb to in-frame sequences with V and J called. These copies leave out some clones; in studies compared against another copy, an unresolved V gene accounts for under half, and the cause of the remainder is not known. This sample comprises over 150,000 clones, 65% to 90% of them detected only once. More than 2% of the sample goes to the ten largest clones. The source material was PBMCs. Receptor source: a young woman in good health and CMV-seronegative.

The V gene is TRBV6-1, the J gene TRBJ1-2; TRBD1 might be the D (6 bases). CDR1 is MNHNS, CDR2 SASEGT, per germline. V lost 2 bases to trimming and J lost 7 bases, with 14 bases between them. The CDR3 runs to 14 residues. Here the CDR3 DNA reads TGTGCCAGCAGTGAAATCCAACAGGGAATTGGCTACACCTTC. Translation gives CASSEIQQGIGYTF.

V and J are TRBV18 and TRBJ2-7; D uncertain. Deletions cut 6 bases from V and 4 bases from J, with 7 bases between. CDR1 is KGHSH and CDR2 is LQKENI in the germline V gene. The CDR3 contains 11 residues. CDR3: CASSTKYEQYF. DNA of the CDR3: TGTGCCAGCTCCACAAAATACGAGCAGTACTTC.

This clone was seen only once. The junction departs from germline at one end; a sequencing error may be responsible. This chain uses TRBV30 with TRBJ2-1; 7 positions agree with TRBD1. This CDR3 contains 19 residues. Germline CDR1 and CDR2: GTSNPN and SVGIG (reference sequence). The CDR3 DNA sequence: TGTGCCTCGAGTCTAACAGGGGTTAGCTGGTCCCGTCGCTACAATGAGCAGTTCTTC. Its translation: CASSLTGVSWSRRYNEQFF.

The V gene is TRBV19, the J gene TRBJ2-7, with TRBD1 as a possible D gene (5 bases). V lost 2 bases, J lost 4 bases, and 12 bases lay in between. Germline lookup yields CDR1 LNHDA and CDR2 SQIVND (reference sequence). This CDR3 contains 14 residues. The CDR3 DNA sequence: TGTGCCAGTAGTATAAGGGGCGATCTTTACGAGCAGTACTTC. It is translated as CASSIRGDLYEQYF.

V gene TRBV30 combines with J gene TRBJ1-5, with D possibly TRBD1 on 6 matching bases. Germline V CDR1 and CDR2: GTSNPN, SVGIG (reference sequence). CDR3 length equals 15 residues. V was trimmed by 3 bases and J by 0 bases, leaving 12 bases between them. The chain's CDR3 is CAWSAGQSSNQPQHF. The CDR3 nucleotides are TGTGCCTGGAGCGCCGGACAGTCTAGCAATCAGCCCCAGCATTTT.

This clone was found once. The CDR3, as DNA: TGCGCCAGCAGCCAAGCAAGGAGGACGATCAATGAGCAGTTCTTC. This translates into CASSQARRTINEQFF. The gene calls are TRBV4-3 and TRBJ2-1, with D perhaps TRBD2 (5 bases). The CDR3 consists of 15 residues. Germline assignment: CDR1 LGHNA and CDR2 YSLEER. The V end lost 1 base, the J end lost 6 bases, and 13 bases lay between the germline ends.

The rearrangement joins TRBV2 to TRBJ1-3, with D tentatively TRBD1 (6 bases). The CDR3 has 11 amino acids. Per the germline V gene, CDR1 is SNHLY and CDR2 is FYNNEI. Trimming stripped 6 bases from V and 7 bases from J, with 7 bases between. The CDR3 region is CASSGQNTIYF. DNA for the CDR3: TGTGCCAGCAGCGGACAGAACACCATATATTTT.

The J gene is TRBJ1-1, the V gene TRBV2; D gene uncertain. The CDR3 is 13 amino acids. Trimming took off 4 bases at V and 2 bases at J, with 8 bases between the two ends. Germline V gives CDR1 SNHLY, CDR2 FYNNEI. The chain's CDR3 is CASSAERNTEAFF. As DNA, the CDR3 is TGTGCCAGCAGTGCCGAGCGTAACACTGAAGCTTTCTTT.

The chain employs TRBV2 and TRBJ2-3; possibly TRBD2 for D (6 bases). Germline lookup yields CDR1 SNHLY and CDR2 FYNNEI. V lost 6 bases and J lost 3, with 16 bases in between. There are 15 residues in the CDR3. The CDR3 region is CASRLGGFWTDTQYF. The CDR3 region has the DNA TGTGCCAGCAGGTTGGGGGGATTTTGGACAGATACGCAGTATTTT.

This sequence joins TRBV7-2 and TRBJ2-7; 8 positions agree with TRBD2. V trimming: 5 bases; J trimming: 2 bases; junction bases outside the gene matches: 5. Looked up from germline, CDR1 is SGHTA and CDR2 is FQGNSA. There are 14 residues in the CDR3. The CDR3 region is CASSLQRETYEQYF. For the CDR3, the DNA is TGTGCCAGCAGCCTGCAGCGGGAGACCTACGAGCAGTACTTC.

This chain connects TRBV27 to TRBJ1-1; 7 nucleotides align to TRBD1. The CDR3 has 14 amino acids. The germline gives CDR1 MNHEY, CDR2 SMNVEV (reference sequence). V shed 5 bases and J 5 bases; nucleotides not matched to a gene: 8. The CDR3 DNA sequence: TGTGCCAGCAGTCCGATAACGACAGGGACTGAAGCTTTCTTT. Protein sequence: CASSPITTGTEAFF.

The rearrangement uses TRBV27 and TRBJ1-1, with 8 bases aligning to TRBD1. With 7 bases clipped from V and 1 base from J, the junction kept 2 bases outside the gene matches. The germline V gene has CDR1 MNHEY and CDR2 SMNVEV (reference sequence). The CDR3 runs to 13 residues. This CDR3 reads CASTGGRNTEAFF. The CDR3 DNA follows: TGTGCCAGCACAGGGGGCCGGAACACTGAAGCTTTCTTT.